This TCR beta chain was profiled in a study of tumor and adjacent non-tumor tissue in lung cancer (dated by TCRdb to the late 2010s). In terms of the full investigation: Of the cohort, roughly 12 patients had adenocarcinoma, 2 had squamous cell carcinoma and 1 had small cell lung cancer. The study compared bulk TCRbeta repertoires between lung tumor tissue and matched distant non-tumor lung tissue from fewer than 18 lung cancer patients. In total, sequencing yielded 125,075,908 productive TCRbeta reads, which works out to an average of around 3.9 million reads per sample. For each patient, one tumor sample and one normal lung sample were taken, giving under 35 paired specimens that underwent TCRbeta CDR3 sequencing. The roughly 15 enrolled patients, of whom around 10 were men and 5 were women, were aged about 31 to 76 years and were diagnosed with TNM stage I to III disease.

General conclusions and limits of the study: Only 15 or so patients were included in the cohort, and the need for larger samples and more detailed clinical data was noted by the authors. Significantly higher TCR diversity was found in younger patients, and higher tumor TCR diversity was associated with shorter overall and disease-free survival. The sequencing platform is not named in the methods, and unique molecular identifiers are not mentioned. Peripheral blood was not sequenced, so blood TCRbeta repertoires in these lung cancer patients were not examined. Tumor tissue showed significantly higher TCR diversity (inverse Simpson) than normal lung tissue, at 431.37 vs 166.20 (P = 0.0075, Mann-Whitney U test). In normal lung, the top 100 clones accounted for a significantly larger cumulative share of the repertoire than in tumor tissue.

Libraries were made using multiplex PCR. For sequencing, an Illumina HiSeq 2500 was employed. TCRbeta libraries were constructed through three rounds of nested PCR with primers (Table S4) according to protocols modified from ARM-PCR. PCR products of 200-500 bp were gel-excised and purified with the QIAquick gel extraction kit before sequencing. For the original study's pipeline: Reads were cleaned using Trimmomatic, were merged into complete CDR3 sequences using FLASH, and were assigned to V(D)J germline segments using MiTCR. VDJtools was used to compute clonal diversity as the inverse Simpson's index. A read counted as productive if the sequence was in-frame and lacked a premature stop codon. TCRdb reran the public reads through fastp at Q25 and MiXCR, keeping productive beta chains. Entries are consolidated by CDR3 protein sequence, retaining the most common genes and DNA. None of the V and J calls come from the authors' own analysis; TCRdb made them. In this sample the table shows more than 70,000 distinct CDR3 sequences, 61% of which occur a single time. Together, the top ten hold about 16% of the sample.

RNA was extracted from bulk unsorted tissue and checked for quality with a NanoDrop ND-1000 and an Agilent 2100. The donors were newly diagnosed lung cancer patients admitted for thoracic surgery in China from August to November 2014 who had not received prior chemotherapy. Anyone who had undergone radiotherapy or chemotherapy before, or who had another cancer at the same time, was left out of the study. Surgical tissue pieces of roughly 1-2.2 cm3 were preserved in RNAlater solution and were kept at -80 degrees C until use. As regards this clonotype: The antigen it recognizes is unknown. The CDR3 does not close with the conserved phenylalanine or tryptophan, likely indicating a read error.

The TCR was taken from a man in his sixties or seventies with non-small cell lung cancer. Sequencing used lung tumor tissue.

DNA sequence: TGTGCCAGCAGTACGACAGGGGACGGAAGCAATCAGCTCCAGCATCTT. This translates into CASSTTGDGSNQLQHL. The sequence joins TRBV28 to TRBJ1-5; a stretch of 8 junction bases matches TRBD1. The CDR3 has 16 amino acids, counting both end residues. The only DNA kept is the CDR3, 48 bases in frame from the first base. CDR1 and CDR2, looked up from the germline V gene, are MDHEN and SYDVKM.